The 21 T cell receptor beta chains in this list originate from one sample, sequenced in a study of blood T cell repertoires in COVID-19. Only in-frame clones appear in the TCRdb table, and some are missing; sequencing was by immunoSEQ multiplex PCR. The repertoire holds under 200,000 clones, with more than 85% as singletons. The sample taken for sequencing was PBMCs or T cells enriched from blood (not recorded which). These receptors were taken from a woman between 50 and 59 years old who had recovered from COVID-19.

This clone was found once. The chain carries TRBV6-1 and TRBJ2-2; D might be TRBD2 (5 bases). V dropped 2 bases and J dropped 2 bases, with 12 bases sitting between them. Germline-derived CDR1 and CDR2 are MNHNS and SASEGT. This CDR3 comprises 16 residues. CDR3 amino acids: CASSELGDPNTGELFF. For the CDR3, the DNA is TGTGCCAGCAGTGAATTGGGAGATCCTAACACCGGGGAGCTGTTTTTT.

The J gene is TRBJ2-1, the V gene TRBV28; 12 bases agree with TRBD1. Germline CDR1 is MDHEN and CDR2 is SYDVKM. With 6 bases clipped from V and 6 bases from J, the junction kept 6 bases outside the gene matches. This CDR3 has 15 amino acids. CDR3 sequence reads: CASSSGQGAPNEQFF. The CDR3 DNA follows: TGTGCCAGCAGCTCGGGACAGGGGGCGCCCAATGAGCAGTTCTTC.

The gene calls are TRBV5-4 and TRBJ2-7, with D possibly being TRBD1 (5 bases). The germline V and J ends were trimmed by 2 bases and 0 bases, with 15 bases remaining between them. CDR3 length: 16 amino acids. Per the germline V gene, CDR1 is SGHNT and CDR2 is YYREEE (reference sequence). CDR3 amino acids: CASSFRSRGTSYEQYF. CDR3 in DNA: TGTGCCAGCAGCTTCCGTTCTAGGGGCACCTCCTACGAGCAGTACTTC.

V usage is TRBV4-1 and J usage is TRBJ2-1; TRBD2 aligns across 7 bases. CDR3 length: 16 amino acids. With V trimmed by 4 bases and J by 0 bases, 6 bases remained unmatched. Per germline, CDR1 MGHRA and CDR2 YSYEKL. CDR3: CASSRSRGDSYNEQFF. CDR3 DNA: TGCGCCAGCAGCCGCTCCCGGGGGGACTCCTACAATGAGCAGTTCTTC.

The genes are TRBV27 and TRBJ2-2; D is uncertain. The germline V gene has CDR1 MNHEY and CDR2 SMNVEV (reference sequence). Trimming removed 5 bases at V and 1 base at J, with 14 bases between. The CDR3 runs 16 residues. The CDR3 nucleotides are TGTGCCAGCAGTCCCCAGCCGCGGCAGAACACCGGGGAGCTGTTTTTT. The encoded protein is CASSPQPRQNTGELFF.

This clone was seen once. The rearrangement uses TRBV19 and TRBJ1-2; 9 positions agree with TRBD1. V dropped 5 bases and J dropped 7; count of bases not matched to a gene: 5. The CDR3 is 13 residues long. The germline CDR1 and CDR2 sequences are LNHDA and SQIVND (reference sequence). CDR3 DNA: TGTGCCAGTAGTGGGGACAGGGAAGCTGGCTACACCTTC. It encodes CASSGDREAGYTF.

V gene TRBV2 combines with J gene TRBJ1-2; 7 bases match TRBD1. In germline, CDR1 is SNHLY, CDR2 FYNNEI. J lost 4 bases, V lost 9 bases, and 11 bases had no gene match. The CDR3 is 14 residues long. In DNA, the CDR3 is TGTGCCAGGACTTCCAGGACAGGCACCTATGGCTACACCTTC. Encoded protein: CARTSRTGTYGYTF.

This clone has more than one count but fewer than ten. This CDR3 is CASSLNRGGQETQYF. The DNA for the CDR3 is TGCGCCAGCAGCTTGAACAGGGGAGGCCAAGAGACCCAGTACTTC. The J gene is TRBJ2-5, the V gene TRBV5-1, with D possibly being TRBD1 (7 bases). V shed 1 base and J shed 1 base, with 11 bases lying between them. Germline V gene sequence: CDR1 SGHRS, CDR2 YFSETQ. The CDR3 runs to 15 residues.

The chain couples TRBV6-2 or TRBV6-3 to TRBJ2-7, with D possibly TRBD2 on 6 matching bases. This CDR3 has 14 amino acids. Germline CDR1 MNHEY, CDR2 SVGEGT. The ends were cut back, 3 bases at V and 2 bases at J, with 11 bases in the middle. The CDR3 here is CASSYGRGPYEQYF. The CDR3 DNA follows: TGTGCCAGCAGTTATGGGCGGGGACCCTACGAGCAGTACTTC.

This chain uses TRBV27 with TRBJ2-7; 8 bases fit TRBD1. J gave up 3 bases and V 3 bases, and 10 bases lay outside the gene matches. CDR1 and CDR2 (germline): MNHEY, SMNVEV (reference sequence). The CDR3 length is 16 residues. CDR3 amino acids: CASSFQGADPYYEQYF. The CDR3 region has the DNA TGTGCCAGCAGTTTTCAGGGGGCAGATCCCTACTACGAGCAGTACTTC.

The rearrangement joins TRBV12-3 or TRBV12-4 to TRBJ2-1, with TRBD2 as a possible D gene (5 bases). Trimming stripped 6 bases from V and 12 bases from J, with 18 bases between. The CDR3 is 13 amino acids. The CDR3 sequence is CASRYTSKTWQFF. In nucleotides, the CDR3 is TGTGCCAGCAGGTATACTAGTAAGACGTGGCAGTTCTTC.

This clone was observed a handful of times. The rearrangement uses TRBV10-3 and TRBJ1-1; D not resolved. The V gene lost 1 base and the J gene lost 0 bases, with 6 bases spanning the gap. This CDR3 contains 14 residues. Germline CDR1 ENHRY, CDR2 SYGVKD. CDR3 residues: CAISEWSMNTEAFF. In DNA, the CDR3 is TGTGCCATCAGTGAGTGGAGCATGAACACTGAAGCTTTCTTT.

V usage is TRBV7-6 and J usage is TRBJ2-3; possible D gene TRBD2, 7 bases. The germline gives CDR1 SGHVS, CDR2 FNYEAQ. The CDR3 runs to 18 residues. V dropped 0 bases and J dropped 0 bases, with 16 bases sitting between them. The CDR3 loop reads CASSLAPGEGRSTDTQYF. In nucleotides, the CDR3 is TGTGCCAGCAGCTTAGCTCCAGGGGAGGGTAGAAGCACAGATACGCAGTATTTT.

The chain has TRBV19 and TRBJ2-7, with 7 bases matching TRBD2. V dropped 5 bases and J dropped 3; count of bases not matched to a gene: 7. This CDR3 region has 14 residues. Germline V gene data show CDR1 as LNHDA and CDR2 as SQIVND (reference sequence). CDR3 DNA sequence: TGTGCCAGTAGTCCCAGTCGGGGGGTCTACGAGCAGTACTTC. Amino acids: CASSPSRGVYEQYF.

The chain has TRBV5-6 and TRBJ1-5; perhaps TRBD1 as D (5 bases). The CDR3 sequence is 14 residues long. Germline-derived CDR1 and CDR2 are SGHDT and YYEEEE. Trimming removed 3 bases from V and 4 bases from J, with 11 bases in between. CDR3 coding DNA: TGTGCCAGCAGCTCGTCTCGGGGGAATCAGCCCCAGCATTTT. Translating it yields CASSSSRGNQPQHF.

V is TRBV4-1 and J is TRBJ2-7, with no clear D. The germline CDR1 and CDR2 sequences are MGHRA and YSYEKL. The V and J ends lost 4 bases and 4 bases respectively, with 23 bases between them. The CDR3 is 17 amino acids. The DNA for the CDR3 is TGCGCCAGCAGCCGATCGAACGCCGGGTCCCCTGGGTACGAGCAGTACTTC. Its protein product is CASSRSNAGSPGYEQYF.

The chain uses TRBV6-5 and TRBJ1-1; the match to TRBD1 covers 10 bases. Germline assignment: CDR1 MNHEY and CDR2 SVGAGI. J was trimmed by 13 bases and V by 6 bases; bases with no gene match: 8. This CDR3 region has 12 residues. The CDR3 DNA is TGTGCCAGCAGCCGGGACAGGGGAATTCTTTTCTTT. Its translation: CASSRDRGILFF.

The chain recombines TRBV9 with TRBJ2-1, with 11 bases identical to TRBD1. CDR1 is SGDLS and CDR2 is YYNGEE in the germline V gene. The ends lost 6 bases at V and 5 bases at J; junction bases unmatched: 7. The CDR3 is made up of 15 amino acids. The CDR3 region is CASTRTGGYHNEQFF. The CDR3, as DNA: TGTGCCAGCACCAGGACAGGGGGCTACCACAATGAGCAGTTCTTC.

The chain links TRBV7-9 to TRBJ1-2; no clear D gene. V was trimmed by 5 bases and J by 8 bases, leaving 9 bases between them. CDR1 and CDR2 (germline): SEHNR, FQNEAQ (reference sequence). The CDR3 loop spans 11 amino acids. CDR3 bases: TGTGCCAGCAGCCAATCATTGGGCTACACCTTC. As protein: CASSQSLGYTF.

This chain uses TRBV19 with TRBJ1-1, with TRBD1 matching 8 bases. V lost 8 bases and J lost 1; bases outside the gene matches: 9. Germline assignment: CDR1 LNHDA and CDR2 SQIVND (reference sequence). The CDR3 runs to 15 residues. CDR3 in amino acids: CASFSGGGRNTEAFF. In nucleotides, the CDR3 is TGTGCCAGTTTTTCAGGGGGCGGAAGGAACACTGAAGCTTTCTTT.

The chain is built from TRBV5-1 and TRBJ1-2, with 9 bases aligning to TRBD1. The ends lost 3 bases at V and 4 bases at J; junction bases unmatched: 7. CDR3 length: 15 residues. CDR1 and CDR2 from the germline V gene are SGHRS and YFSETQ. Written as DNA, the CDR3 is TGCGCCAGCAGCTCCTCCGGGACAGGGACCTATGGCTACACCTTC. Translation: CASSSSGTGTYGYTF.